This T cell receptor (beta chain) was retrieved from a study of cytomegalovirus exposure and HLA in healthy donors (dated by TCRdb to about 2017). Some background on the complete study: According to a later analysis, the 110 or so validation repertoires were produced on the same platform as the 666 repertoires of the first cohort. High-throughput TCR immunosequencing, statistical association of individual TCRs with disease status, and machine learning were combined to predict cytomegalovirus infection status. The study aimed to test whether cataloging public T cell receptors could reveal signatures of past pathogen exposure. In addition to the first cohort of 500 to 850 subjects, a separate validation cohort of 120 different subjects was used.

General findings and caveats noted by the study authors: Cytomegalovirus status was reported to be diagnosed by the classifier with high specificity and sensitivity in both the original and validation cohorts. According to the authors, the approach could potentially be generalized to other disease states and immunological phenotypes. A later analysis lacked HLA typing for the validation cohort, so it scored co-occurrence in that cohort across all 110 or so repertoires. Most TCR sequences were seen in very few donors, while some public TCRs were found in many individuals. A total of fewer than 200 TCR beta chains were listed by the study as associated with cytomegalovirus. In a later analysis, TCRs clustered in the first cohort were found to also tend to co-occur in the approximately 120 validation repertoires, with around 94% of cluster scores above 0. In vitro tests confirmed that a few of the cytomegalovirus-associated TCR beta chains recognize cytomegalovirus antigens.

The library was built by means of the immunoSEQ multiplex PCR assay. The authors' pipeline ran thus. A statistical classification framework was built to diagnose cytomegalovirus status from the catalog of TCR beta chain sequences. This immuneACCESS table, as held by TCRdb, lists in-frame sequences with V and J called but not all clones. Of the missing ones, under half trace to an unresolved V gene in checked studies; the others have no known cause. Clone size and the V and J calls come from that table; the DNA yielded D and trimming. The sample table shows more than 90,000 clones, and roughly 88% are seen once. Approximately 4.9% of the sample belongs to the ten largest clones. Separate from the approximately 690-subject first cohort, the validation cohort of 95 to 150 subjects was the group to which the donors belonged. Worth noting for this clone: The specificity of this receptor is unknown. Base qualities are not provided; no much larger clone lies one nucleotide away.

The clonotype comes from a man in his late teens or twenties in good health and CMV-seronegative. Sequencing was carried out using PBMCs.

The CDR3: CASSEIAGSAYEQYF. The bases read TGTGCCAGCAGTGAAATAGCGGGGTCCGCCTACGAGCAGTACTTC. The chain is made from TRBV2 and TRBJ2-7; 8 of the junction bases match TRBD2. Sequences SNHLY (CDR1) and FYNNEI (CDR2) are obtained from the germline V gene. Trimming takes 2 bases off V and 2 bases off J; junction bases not matched to a gene: 5. The CDR3 starts with the cysteine, ends with the phenylalanine, and has 15 residues. Solely the CDR3 DNA is kept, with 45 bases framed from the first base.